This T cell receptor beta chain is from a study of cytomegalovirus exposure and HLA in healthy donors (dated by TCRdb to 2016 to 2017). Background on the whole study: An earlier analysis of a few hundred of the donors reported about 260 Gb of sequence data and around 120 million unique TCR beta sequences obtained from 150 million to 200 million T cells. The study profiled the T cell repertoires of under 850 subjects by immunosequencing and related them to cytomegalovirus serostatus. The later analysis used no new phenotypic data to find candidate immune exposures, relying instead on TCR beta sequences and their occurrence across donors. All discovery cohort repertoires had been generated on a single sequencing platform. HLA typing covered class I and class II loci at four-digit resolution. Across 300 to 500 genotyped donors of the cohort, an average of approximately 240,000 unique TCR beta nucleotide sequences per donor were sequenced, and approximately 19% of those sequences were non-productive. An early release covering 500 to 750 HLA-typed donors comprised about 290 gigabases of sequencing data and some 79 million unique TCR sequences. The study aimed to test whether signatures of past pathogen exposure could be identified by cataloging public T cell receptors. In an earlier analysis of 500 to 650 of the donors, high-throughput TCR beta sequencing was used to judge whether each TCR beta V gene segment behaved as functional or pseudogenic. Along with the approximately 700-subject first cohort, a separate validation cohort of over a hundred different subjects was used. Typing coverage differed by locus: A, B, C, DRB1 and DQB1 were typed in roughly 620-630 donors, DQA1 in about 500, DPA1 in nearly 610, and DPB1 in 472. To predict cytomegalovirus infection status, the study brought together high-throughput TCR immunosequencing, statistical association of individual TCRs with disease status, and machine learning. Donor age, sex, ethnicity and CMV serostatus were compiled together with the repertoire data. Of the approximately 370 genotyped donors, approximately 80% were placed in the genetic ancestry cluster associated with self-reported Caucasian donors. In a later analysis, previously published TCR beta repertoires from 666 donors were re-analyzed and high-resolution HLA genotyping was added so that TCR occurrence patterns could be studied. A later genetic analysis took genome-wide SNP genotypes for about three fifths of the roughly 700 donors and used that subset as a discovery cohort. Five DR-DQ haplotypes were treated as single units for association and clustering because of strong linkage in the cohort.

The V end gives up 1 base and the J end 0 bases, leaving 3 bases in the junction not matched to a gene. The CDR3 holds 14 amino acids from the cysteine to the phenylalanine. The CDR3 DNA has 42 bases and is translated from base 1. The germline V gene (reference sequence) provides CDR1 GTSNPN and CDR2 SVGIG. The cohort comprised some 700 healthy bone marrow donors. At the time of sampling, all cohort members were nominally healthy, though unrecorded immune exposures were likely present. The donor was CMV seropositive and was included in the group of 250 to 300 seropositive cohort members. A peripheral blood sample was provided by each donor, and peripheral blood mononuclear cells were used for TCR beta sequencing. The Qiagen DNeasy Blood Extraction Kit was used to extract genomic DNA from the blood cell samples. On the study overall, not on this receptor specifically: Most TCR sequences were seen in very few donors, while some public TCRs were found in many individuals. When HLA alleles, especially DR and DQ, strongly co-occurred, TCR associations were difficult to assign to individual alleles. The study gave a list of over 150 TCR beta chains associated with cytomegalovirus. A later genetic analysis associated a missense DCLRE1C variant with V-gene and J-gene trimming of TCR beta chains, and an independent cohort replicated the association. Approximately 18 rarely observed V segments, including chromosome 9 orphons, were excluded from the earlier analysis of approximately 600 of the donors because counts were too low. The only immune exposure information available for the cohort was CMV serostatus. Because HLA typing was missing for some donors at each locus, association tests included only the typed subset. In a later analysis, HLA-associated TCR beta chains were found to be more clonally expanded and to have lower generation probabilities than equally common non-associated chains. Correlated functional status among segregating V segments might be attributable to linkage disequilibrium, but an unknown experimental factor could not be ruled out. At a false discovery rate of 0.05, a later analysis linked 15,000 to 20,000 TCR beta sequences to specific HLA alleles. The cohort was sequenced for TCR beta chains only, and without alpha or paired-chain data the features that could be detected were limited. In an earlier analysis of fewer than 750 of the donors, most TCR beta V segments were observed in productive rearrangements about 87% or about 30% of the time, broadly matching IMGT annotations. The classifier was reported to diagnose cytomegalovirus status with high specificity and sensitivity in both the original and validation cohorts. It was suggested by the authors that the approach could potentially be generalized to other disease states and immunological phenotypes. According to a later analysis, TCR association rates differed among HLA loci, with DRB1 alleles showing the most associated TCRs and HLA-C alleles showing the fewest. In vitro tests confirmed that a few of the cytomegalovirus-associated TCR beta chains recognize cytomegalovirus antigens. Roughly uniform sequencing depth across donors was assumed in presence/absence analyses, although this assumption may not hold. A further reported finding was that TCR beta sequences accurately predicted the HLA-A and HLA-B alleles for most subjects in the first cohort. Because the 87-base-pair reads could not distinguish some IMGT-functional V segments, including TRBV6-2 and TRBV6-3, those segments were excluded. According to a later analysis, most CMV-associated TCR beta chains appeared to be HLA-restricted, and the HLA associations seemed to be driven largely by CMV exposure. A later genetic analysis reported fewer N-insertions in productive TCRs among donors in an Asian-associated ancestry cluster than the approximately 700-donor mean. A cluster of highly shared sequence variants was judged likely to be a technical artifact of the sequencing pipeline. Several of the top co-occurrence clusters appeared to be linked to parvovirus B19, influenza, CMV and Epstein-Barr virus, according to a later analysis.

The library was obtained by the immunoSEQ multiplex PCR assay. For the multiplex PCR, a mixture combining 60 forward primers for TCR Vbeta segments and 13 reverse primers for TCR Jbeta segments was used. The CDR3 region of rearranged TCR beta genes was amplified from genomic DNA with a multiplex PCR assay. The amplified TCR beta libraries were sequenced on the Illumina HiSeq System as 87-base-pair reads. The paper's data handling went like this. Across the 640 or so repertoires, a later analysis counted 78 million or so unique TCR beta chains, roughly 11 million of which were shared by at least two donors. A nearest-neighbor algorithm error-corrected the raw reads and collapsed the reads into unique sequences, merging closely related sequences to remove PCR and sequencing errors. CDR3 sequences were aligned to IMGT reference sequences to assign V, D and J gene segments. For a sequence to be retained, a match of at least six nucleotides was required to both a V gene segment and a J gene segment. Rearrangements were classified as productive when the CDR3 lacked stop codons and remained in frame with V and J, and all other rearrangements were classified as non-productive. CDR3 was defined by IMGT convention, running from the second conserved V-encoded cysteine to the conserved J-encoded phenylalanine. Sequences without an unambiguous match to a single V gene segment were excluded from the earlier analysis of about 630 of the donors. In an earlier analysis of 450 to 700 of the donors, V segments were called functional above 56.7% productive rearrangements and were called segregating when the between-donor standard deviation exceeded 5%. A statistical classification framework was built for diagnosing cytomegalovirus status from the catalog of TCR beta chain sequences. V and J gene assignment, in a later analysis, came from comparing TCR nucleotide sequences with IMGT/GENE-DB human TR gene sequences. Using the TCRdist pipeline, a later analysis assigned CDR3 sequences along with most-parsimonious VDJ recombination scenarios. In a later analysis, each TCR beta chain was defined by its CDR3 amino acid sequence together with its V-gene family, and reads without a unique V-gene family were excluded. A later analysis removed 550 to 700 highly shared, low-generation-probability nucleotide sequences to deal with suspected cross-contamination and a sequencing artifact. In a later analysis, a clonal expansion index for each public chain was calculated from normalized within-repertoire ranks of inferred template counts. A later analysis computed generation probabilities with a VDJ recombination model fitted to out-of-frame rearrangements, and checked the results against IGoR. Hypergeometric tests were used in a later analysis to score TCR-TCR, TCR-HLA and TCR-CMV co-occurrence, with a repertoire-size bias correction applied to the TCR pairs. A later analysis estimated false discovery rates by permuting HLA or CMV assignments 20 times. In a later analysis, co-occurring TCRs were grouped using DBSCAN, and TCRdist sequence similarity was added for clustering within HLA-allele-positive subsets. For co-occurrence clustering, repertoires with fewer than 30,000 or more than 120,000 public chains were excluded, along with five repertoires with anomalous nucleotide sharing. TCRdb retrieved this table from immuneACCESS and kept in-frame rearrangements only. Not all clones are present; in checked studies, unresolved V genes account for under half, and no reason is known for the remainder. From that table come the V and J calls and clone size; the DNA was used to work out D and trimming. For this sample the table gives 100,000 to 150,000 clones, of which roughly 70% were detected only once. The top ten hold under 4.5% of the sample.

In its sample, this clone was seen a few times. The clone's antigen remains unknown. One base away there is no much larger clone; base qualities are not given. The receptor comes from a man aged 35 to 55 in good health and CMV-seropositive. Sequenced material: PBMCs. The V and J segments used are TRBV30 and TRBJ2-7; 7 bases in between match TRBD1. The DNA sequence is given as TGTGCCTGGAGTGCGACAGGGAGCTCCTACGAGCAGTACTTC. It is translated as CAWSATGSSYEQYF.